What follows is one TCR beta chain and its context. Antigen: not known. These data come from a study of beta chain features in type 1 diabetes. Study information: Examination spanned about 99 million sorted cells from all samples.

Isolated RNA was reverse transcribed in full, so expressed TCRB transcripts were sequenced. Repertoires were generated with immunoSEQ multiplex PCR, while TCRdb's copy carries only in-frame clones and drops some. Found here are some 400,000 clones, about 15% of them singletons; the top ten hold about 0.02%. The ends were cut back, 4 bases at V and 3 bases at J, with 6 bases in the middle. Germline CDR1 and CDR2: LNHNV and YYDKDF (reference sequence). This CDR3 has 12 amino acids. The study, taken as a whole, reports: Individuals with type 1 diabetes displayed fewer insertions and more deletions at VDJ junctions.

Averaging approximately 0.11 L, one heparinised blood draw was given by each donor. Sequencing used naive CD4+ T cells from blood. The TCR sequence derives from a woman in her late teens or twenties in good health. The chain combines TRBV15 with TRBJ1-1, with D hard to call. CDR3 sequence: CATSKADTEAFF. The CDR3, as DNA: TGTGCCACCAGCAAAGCGGACACTGAAGCTTTCTTT.